The entry below gives a single TCR beta chain sequence along with its context. This specimen belongs to a study of blood T cell repertoires in COVID-19. Across the whole study: Samples of COVID-19 (acute and convalescent) were obtained from the United States, Italy and Spain. PBMCs, B-cell-depleted T cells, or T cells were the source of the cDNA or gDNA that made up the material.

Per the study methods: It was from reference gene primer amplification that nucleated cell counts were estimated. Profiling relied on immunoSEQ multiplex PCR, and the TCRdb table lists in-frame clones only, not all of them. V, J and clone size were drawn from that table, and D and trimming were deduced from the DNA. The sample has 380,000 or so clones; more than 80% are singletons. The specimen sequenced was peripheral blood. The clonotype originates from a man in his forties with acute or convalescent COVID-19.

The CDR3 DNA sequence: TGTGCCATCAGTGCCGGAGGAAATGAAAAACTGTTTTTT. Its translation is CAISAGGNEKLFF. V gene TRBV10-3 combines with J gene TRBJ1-4, with unresolved D. Germline V lookup: CDR1 ENHRY, CDR2 SYGVKD. The CDR3 has 13 amino acids. Deletions cut 4 bases from V and 5 bases from J, with 8 bases between.